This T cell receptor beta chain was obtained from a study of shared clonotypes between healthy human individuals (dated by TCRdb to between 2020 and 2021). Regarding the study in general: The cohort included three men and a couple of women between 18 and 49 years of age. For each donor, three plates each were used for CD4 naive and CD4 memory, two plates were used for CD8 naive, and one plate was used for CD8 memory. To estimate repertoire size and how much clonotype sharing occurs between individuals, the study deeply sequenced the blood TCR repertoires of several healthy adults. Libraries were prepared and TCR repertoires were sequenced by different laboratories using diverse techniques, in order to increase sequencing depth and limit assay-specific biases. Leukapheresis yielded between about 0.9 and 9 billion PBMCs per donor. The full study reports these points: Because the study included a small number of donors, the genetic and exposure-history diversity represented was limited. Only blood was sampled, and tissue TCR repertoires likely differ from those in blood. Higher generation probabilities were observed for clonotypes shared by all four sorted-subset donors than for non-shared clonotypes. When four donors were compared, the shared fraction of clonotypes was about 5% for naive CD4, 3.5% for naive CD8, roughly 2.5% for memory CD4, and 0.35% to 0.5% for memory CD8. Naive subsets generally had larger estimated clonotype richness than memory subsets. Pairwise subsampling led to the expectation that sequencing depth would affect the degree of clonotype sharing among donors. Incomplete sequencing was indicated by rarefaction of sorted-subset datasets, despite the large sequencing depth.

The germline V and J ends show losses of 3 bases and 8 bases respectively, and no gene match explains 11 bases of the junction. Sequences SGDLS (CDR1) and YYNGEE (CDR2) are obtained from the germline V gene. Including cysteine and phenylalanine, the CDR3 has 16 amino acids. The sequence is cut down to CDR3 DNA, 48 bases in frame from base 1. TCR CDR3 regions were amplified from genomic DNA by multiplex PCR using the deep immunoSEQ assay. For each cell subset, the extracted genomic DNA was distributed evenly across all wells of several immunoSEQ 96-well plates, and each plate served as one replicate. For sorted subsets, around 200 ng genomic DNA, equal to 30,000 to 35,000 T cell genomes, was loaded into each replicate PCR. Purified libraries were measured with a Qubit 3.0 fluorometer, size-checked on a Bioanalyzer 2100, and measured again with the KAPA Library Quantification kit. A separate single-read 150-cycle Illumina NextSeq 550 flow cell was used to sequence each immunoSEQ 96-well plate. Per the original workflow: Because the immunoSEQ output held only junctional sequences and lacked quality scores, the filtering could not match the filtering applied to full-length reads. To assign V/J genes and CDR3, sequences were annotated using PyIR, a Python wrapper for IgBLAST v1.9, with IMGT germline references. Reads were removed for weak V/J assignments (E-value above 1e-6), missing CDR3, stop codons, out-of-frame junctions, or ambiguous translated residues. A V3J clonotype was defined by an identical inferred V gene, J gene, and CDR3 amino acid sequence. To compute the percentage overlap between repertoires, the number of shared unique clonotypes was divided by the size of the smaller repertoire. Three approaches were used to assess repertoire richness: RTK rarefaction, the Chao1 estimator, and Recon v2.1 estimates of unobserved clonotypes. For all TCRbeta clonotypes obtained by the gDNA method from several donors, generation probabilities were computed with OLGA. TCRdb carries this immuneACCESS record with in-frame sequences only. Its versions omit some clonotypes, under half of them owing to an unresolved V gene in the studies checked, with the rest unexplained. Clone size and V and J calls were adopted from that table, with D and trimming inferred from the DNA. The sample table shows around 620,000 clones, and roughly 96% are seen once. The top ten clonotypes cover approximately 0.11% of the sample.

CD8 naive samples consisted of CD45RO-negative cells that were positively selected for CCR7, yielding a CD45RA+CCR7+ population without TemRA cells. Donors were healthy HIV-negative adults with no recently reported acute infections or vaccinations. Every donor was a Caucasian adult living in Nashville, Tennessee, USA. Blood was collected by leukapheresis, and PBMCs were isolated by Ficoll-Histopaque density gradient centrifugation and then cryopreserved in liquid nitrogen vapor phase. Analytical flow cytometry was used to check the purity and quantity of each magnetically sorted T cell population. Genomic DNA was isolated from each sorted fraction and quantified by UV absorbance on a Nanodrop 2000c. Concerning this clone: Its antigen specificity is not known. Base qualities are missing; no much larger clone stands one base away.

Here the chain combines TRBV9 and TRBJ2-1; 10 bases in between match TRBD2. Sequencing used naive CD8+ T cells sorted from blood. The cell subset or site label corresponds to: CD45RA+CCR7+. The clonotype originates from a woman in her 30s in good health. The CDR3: CASSGSVSGGEDEQFF. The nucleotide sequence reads TGTGCCAGCAGCGGATCTGTGAGCGGGGGGGAGGATGAGCAGTTCTTC.